Shown below are 10 T cell receptor beta chains from a single sample sequenced in a study of CD8 T cells in ankylosing spondylitis. General study results and limits: Made up of several highly homologous variants, a TCR beta motif appeared characteristic of ankylosing spondylitis blood.

These receptors' targets are unknown. TCRdb called the 5' RACE reads again in MiXCR, with one record for every CDR3 protein. Seen here are some 130,000 distinct CDR3 sequences, about a sixth observed once, and the top ten hold 33%. Material for sequencing was blood, either unsorted or a sorted T cell fraction (not recorded which). These receptors came from a male donor with ankylosing spondylitis.

The chain couples TRBV29-1 to TRBJ2-1; 7 nucleotides align to TRBD2. Germline-derived CDR1 and CDR2 are SQVTM and ANQGSEA. CDR3 size: 16 residues. V lost 6 bases to trimming and J lost 9 bases; unmatched junction nucleotides: 20. DNA for the CDR3: TGCAGCGTCGGGGGAGGGAGCGGCAAGGTCTTCGGTGAGCAGTTCTTC. Its translation: CSVGGGSGKVFGEQFF.

The chain couples TRBV4-1 to TRBJ2-1, with D perhaps TRBD1 (5 bases). This CDR3 is built from 12 residues. In germline, CDR1 is MGHRA, CDR2 YSYEKL. V was cut by 8 bases and J by 9 bases, with 14 bases left in between. The CDR3 sequence: CASETRDGEQFF. CDR3 nucleotides: TGCGCCAGCGAAACCAGGGATGGTGAGCAGTTCTTC.

The chain has TRBV27 and TRBJ1-1; D gene uncertain. The germline V and J ends were trimmed by 6 bases and 7 bases, with 9 bases remaining between them. Germline V lookup: CDR1 MNHEY, CDR2 SMNVEV (reference sequence). CDR3 length: 11 amino acids. The CDR3 coding sequence is TGTGCCAGCAGAGGCGGCGTTGAAGCTTTCTTT. It is translated as CASRGGVEAFF.

The chain is built from TRBV10-3 and TRBJ1-5; a possible D gene is TRBD1 (6 bases). Germline CDR1 reads ENHRY; CDR2 reads SYGVKD. V was pared by 6 bases and J by 2 bases, with 8 bases between. This CDR3 comprises 13 residues. Here the CDR3 reads CAIRGGGNQPQHF. The CDR3 DNA is TGTGCCATCAGAGGGGGTGGCAATCAGCCCCAGCATTTT.

This clonotype has just a few counts. The chain recombines TRBV27 with TRBJ2-7, with a weak D call TRBD1 (6 bases). This CDR3 has 13 amino acids. CDR1 and CDR2 (germline): MNHEY, SMNVEV (reference sequence). Trimming took off 6 bases at V and 0 bases at J, with 9 bases between the two ends. The CDR3 region has the DNA TGTGCCAGCAGGGGGGCCTCCTCCTACGAGCAGTACTTC. The encoded protein is CASRGASSYEQYF.

This clonotype was recorded at least ten times. The chain joins TRBV19 to TRBJ1-4, with TRBD1 matching 8 bases. V lost 10 bases, J lost 7 bases, and 8 bases stayed unmatched. Germline-derived CDR1 and CDR2 are LNHDA and SQIVND (reference sequence). The length of the CDR3 is 13 residues. CDR3 in amino acids: CATPGTGSEKLFF. CDR3 bases: TGTGCCACCCCCGGGACAGGATCTGAAAAACTGTTTTTT.

This clonotype was picked up a small number of times. The chain is built from TRBV4-2 and TRBJ2-7; the match to TRBD2 covers 13 bases. From germline, CDR1 is LGHNA and CDR2 YNFKEQ. V lost 4 bases to trimming and J lost 5 bases; unmatched junction nucleotides: 8. The CDR3 is made up of 16 amino acids. CDR3 coding DNA: TGTGCCAGCAGCCCTCGGACTAGCGGGAGTTTCAACGAGCAGTACTTC. It is translated as CASSPRTSGSFNEQYF.

The V call is TRBV5-5, the J call TRBJ1-1, with D unclear. This CDR3 has 14 residues. V was shortened by 0 bases and J by 3 bases, with 9 bases between the two germline ends. Germline V gene data show CDR1 as SGHKS and CDR2 as YYEKEE (reference sequence). The CDR3 is CASSLARGDTEAFF. The CDR3 DNA follows: TGTGCCAGCAGCTTGGCTCGGGGAGACACTGAAGCTTTCTTT.

The genes are TRBV29-1 and TRBJ2-1, with 10 positions matching TRBD2. V was clipped by 0 bases and J by 9 bases; unmatched bases: 8. The CDR3 spans 15 residues. CDR1 and CDR2 from the germline V gene are SQVTM and ANQGSEA. The CDR3 coding sequence is TGCAGCGTTGAAGATCGCAGCGGGAGGGCCGGTGAGCAGTTCTTC. This sequence encodes CSVEDRSGRAGEQFF.

This clonotype was detected many times. This chain uses TRBV5-1 with TRBJ2-2, with 7 bases fitting TRBD2. The CDR3 totals 15 residues. The germline V gene encodes CDR1 SGHRS and CDR2 YFSETQ. J was trimmed by 4 bases and V by 3 bases; bases with no gene match: 6. CDR3 bases: TGCGCCAGCAGCTCCGGGGAGGGGCCCACCGGGGAGCTGTTTTTT. Its translation is CASSSGEGPTGELFF.